This TCR beta chain derives from a study of blood T cell repertoires in COVID-19. The wider study: Specimens from acute and convalescent COVID-19 originated in the United States, Italy and Spain. In each case, the material was cDNA or gDNA derived from T cells, B-cell-depleted T cells, or PBMCs.

This CDR3 contains 13 residues. Trimming pared 2 bases from V and 4 bases from J, leaving 6 bases between. The germline V gene encodes CDR1 SGHRS and CDR2 YFSETQ. In the authors' methods: By means of reference gene primer amplification, nucleated cell counts were estimated. Sequenced by immunoSEQ multiplex PCR; TCRdb stores in-frame clones only, minus some. V and J calls and clone size come straight from that table; D and trimming were deduced from the DNA. The sample yields around 220,000 clones, around 84% seen once. The sequence was collected from a man aged 25 to 40 with active or convalescent COVID-19. What was sequenced was peripheral blood. The V gene is TRBV5-1, the J gene TRBJ1-4; D is perhaps TRBD1 (5 bases). The CDR3 sequence is CASSLGVNEKLFF. CDR3 nucleotide sequence: TGCGCCAGCAGCTTAGGGGTTAATGAAAAACTGTTTTTT.